Below, 18 T cell receptor beta chains from the same sample are listed, as sequenced in a study of identical twins. TCRdb processed the 5' RACE reads anew with MiXCR; each CDR3 protein has one entry. The top ten clones hold over 0.25% of a sample with 1.5 million to 2 million distinct CDR3 sequences, 25% to 35% of them seen once. The sequenced material came from cord blood. All receptors derive from a newborn girl in good health.

This clonotype was seen only a few times. The chain couples TRBV9 to TRBJ2-3; 8 bases line up with TRBD1. The length of the CDR3 is 13 residues. Germline trimming cut 1 base from V and 6 bases from J; bases unmatched to any gene: 1. CDR1 and CDR2 from the germline V gene are SGDLS and YYNGEE. The CDR3 reads CASSVRQGDTQYF. The DNA for the CDR3 is TGTGCCAGCAGCGTACGACAGGGGGATACGCAGTATTTT.

This chain uses TRBV10-3 with TRBJ2-2, with TRBD2 identical over 11 bases. Germline V gene data show CDR1 as ENHRY and CDR2 as SYGVKD. CDR3 length equals 15 residues. V shed 6 bases and J 0 bases; nucleotides not matched to a gene: 0. The CDR3 region is CAIRTSGTNTGELFF. Here the CDR3 DNA reads TGTGCCATCAGGACTAGCGGGACGAACACCGGGGAGCTGTTTTTT.

The chain is built from TRBV7-6 and TRBJ1-6, with a tentative D call TRBD1 (6 bases). This CDR3 spans 16 amino acids. V lost 2 bases and J lost 5, with 13 bases in between. Germline V gives CDR1 SGHVS, CDR2 FNYEAQ. CDR3 bases: TGTGCCAGCAGCTTATCCGGGACACTTAATAATTCACCCCTCCACTTT. Protein product: CASSLSGTLNNSPLHF. Full variable domain (missing parts from reference TRBV7-6 and TRBJ1-6): GAGVSQSPRYKVTKRGQDVALRCDPISGHVSLYWYRQALGQGPEFLTYFNYEAQQDKSGLPNDRFSAERPEGSISTLTIQRTEQRDSAMYRCASSLSGTLNNSPLHFGNGTRLTVT.

Concerning this clonotype itself: At one end the junction does not follow the germline gene, possibly because of a read error. The chain carries TRBV6-1 and TRBJ2-2, with D possibly TRBD2 on 6 matching bases. The CDR3 sequence is 12 residues long. From germline, CDR1 is MNHNS and CDR2 SASEGT. The CDR3 sequence is CASSEWTGGLFF. CDR3 DNA sequence: TGTGCCAGCAGTGAGTGGACCGGGGGGCTGTTTTTT.

This clonotype was counted many times. The V call is TRBV29-1, the J call TRBJ2-7; D is unresolved. The CDR3 is made up of 11 amino acids. V lost 4 bases, J lost 4 bases, and 8 bases lay in between. Germline CDR1 reads SQVTM; CDR2 reads ANQGSEA. For the CDR3, the DNA is TGCAGCGTTGGGGCGGATTACGAGCAGTACTTC. Amino acid sequence: CSVGADYEQYF.

This clonotype was counted ten times or more. The chain is built from TRBV5-1 and TRBJ2-7; the D is unclear. Trimming pared 4 bases from V and 3 bases from J, leaving 8 bases between. The germline gives CDR1 SGHRS, CDR2 YFSETQ. This CDR3 is 12 amino acids long. The chain's CDR3 is CASSLHDYEQYF. The CDR3 nucleotides read TGCGCCAGCAGCCTACACGACTACGAGCAGTACTTC.

V usage is TRBV24-1 and J usage is TRBJ2-1; the D call may be TRBD1 or TRBD2 (5 bases each). Trimming shortened V by 0 bases and J by 5 bases, and 7 bases separated the two germline ends. Per the germline V gene, CDR1 is KGHDR and CDR2 is SFDVKD. CDR3 length: 14 residues. The CDR3 reads CATSDLQGHNEQFF. Here the CDR3 DNA reads TGTGCCACCAGTGATTTGCAGGGACACAATGAGCAGTTCTTC.

As concerns this clonotype: The junction shows a germline mismatch at one end, possibly a read error. The chain has TRBV25-1 and TRBJ2-3, with a tentative D call TRBD1 (5 bases). This CDR3 is built from 14 residues. Germline V lookup: CDR1 MGHDK, CDR2 SYGVNS. CDR3 region: CVSSARVGTDTQYF. In nucleotides, the CDR3 is TGTGTCAGCAGTGCCAGGGTGGGGACAGATACGCAGTATTTT.

This clonotype turned up a few times. V and J are TRBV3-1 and TRBJ1-2, with 7 bases fitting TRBD1. The CDR3 loop spans 14 amino acids. CDR1 and CDR2 (germline): LGHDT, YNNKEL (reference sequence). Losses at the gene ends were 4 bases for V and 12 bases for J; bases not matched to a gene: 14. The CDR3 DNA is TGTGCCAGCAGCCCCCGGGGTGGCAGGGGGGGCCACACCTTC. It translates to CASSPRGGRGGHTF.

The CDR3: CASSLVGRQMETQYF. As DNA, the CDR3 is TGCGCCAGCAGCTTGGTGGGACGCCAAATGGAGACCCAGTACTTC. V usage is TRBV5-1 and J usage is TRBJ2-5, with D perhaps assigned TRBD1 or TRBD2 (5 bases each). CDR3 length equals 15 residues. From germline, CDR1 is SGHRS and CDR2 YFSETQ. The ends were cut back, 0 bases at V and 5 bases at J, with 14 bases in the middle.

V is TRBV20-1 and J is TRBJ2-1; 8 bases line up with TRBD2. Germline CDR1 and CDR2: DFQATT and SNEGSKA (reference sequence). The CDR3 loop spans 15 amino acids. Losses at the gene ends were 5 bases for V and 6 bases for J; bases not matched to a gene: 12. The CDR3 spells CSAQTSGSPLNEQFF. Here the CDR3 DNA reads TGCAGTGCTCAGACGAGCGGGAGCCCCCTCAATGAGCAGTTCTTC.

This clonotype has a handful of counts. The rearrangement links TRBV3-1 to TRBJ2-1, with D hard to call. There are 15 residues in the CDR3. Trimming removed 1 base at V and 3 bases at J, with 10 bases between. Germline-derived CDR1 and CDR2 are LGHDT and YNNKEL (reference sequence). The DNA of the CDR3 is TGTGCCAGCAGCCAAGGTTCCGCGTACTACAATGAGCAGTTCTTC. Translation gives CASSQGSAYYNEQFF.

Details on this clonotype: At one of its ends the junction is not consistent with the germline gene, which may arise from a read error. The genes are TRBV28 and TRBJ2-7; 9 bases agree with TRBD2. The CDR3 extends over 15 amino acids. Germline CDR1 reads MDHEN; CDR2 reads SYDVKM. CDR3 bases: TGTGCCAGCAGTCATCGAGCGGGAGGTTTCTACGGGCAGTACTTC. Its protein is CASSHRAGGFYGQYF. Based on the CDR3 plus reference TRBV28 and TRBJ2-7, the full variable domain is DVKVTQSSRYLVKRTGEKVFLECVQDMDHENMFWYRQDPGLGLRLIYFSYDVKMKEKGDIPEGYSVSREKKERFSLILESASTNQTSMYLCASSHRAGGFYGQYFGPGTRLTVT.

In its sample, this clonotype was seen a few times. This rearrangement joins TRBV6-2 or TRBV6-3 to TRBJ2-3; D perhaps matches TRBD1 (5 bases). Germline V gene lookup returns CDR1 MNHEY and CDR2 SVGEGT. The CDR3 runs 17 residues. V lost 1 base and J 3 bases, leaving 17 bases between the germline ends. The CDR3 loop is CASSYLQRPKGTDTQYF. As DNA, the CDR3 is TGTGCCAGCAGTTACTTGCAGCGACCCAAGGGGACAGATACGCAGTATTTT.

The V gene is TRBV11-2, the J gene TRBJ2-3; D uncertain. In germline, CDR1 is SGHAT, CDR2 FQNNGV. Trimming stripped 5 bases from V and 9 bases from J, with 21 bases between. This CDR3 has 15 residues. CDR3 DNA: TGTGCCAGCAGCGTACTACGAGTGGCACACGGGACGCAGTATTTT. This gives the protein CASSVLRVAHGTQYF.

The table lists this clonotype with a few counts. The chain has TRBV20-1 and TRBJ2-7, with D uncertain. CDR1 DFQATT and CDR2 SNEGSKA come from the germline V gene (reference sequence). Trimming pared 3 bases from V and 0 bases from J, leaving 12 bases between. The CDR3 totals 14 residues. The CDR3 loop is CSARLYRSSYEQYF. The CDR3 DNA sequence: TGCAGTGCTAGGTTATACCGCAGCTCCTACGAGCAGTACTTC.

This chain uses TRBV7-9 with TRBJ2-7; the match to TRBD1 covers 8 bases. The germline gives CDR1 SEHNR, CDR2 FQNEAQ (reference sequence). The V and J ends lost 2 bases and 2 bases, in that order; junction bases with no gene match: 5. The CDR3 runs 15 residues. CDR3 nucleotide sequence: TGTGCCAGCAGCTTAACGGCAGGGGGCCCCTACGAGCAGTACTTC. Translated: CASSLTAGGPYEQYF.

CDR3: CASSDSSVAKNIQYF. Here the CDR3 DNA reads TGTGCCAGCAGTGACAGTAGCGTAGCCAAAAACATTCAGTACTTC. The genes are TRBV6-1 and TRBJ2-4; a weak D match, TRBD2 (5 bases). The CDR3 spans 15 residues. Per germline, CDR1 MNHNS and CDR2 SASEGT. V lost 3 bases and J lost 0, with 9 bases in between.